The T cell receptor beta chain under discussion was sequenced for a study of blood T cell repertoires in COVID-19. In the study overall: PBMCs, B-cell-depleted T cells, or T cells were the source of the cDNA or gDNA that made up the material.

The V gene's germline CDR1 is DFQATT and CDR2 SNEGSKA (reference sequence). The germline V and J ends were trimmed by 6 bases and 6 bases, with 8 bases remaining between them. This CDR3 spans 10 amino acids. The protocol was immunoSEQ multiplex PCR, while the TCRdb copy is restricted to in-frame clones and leaves out a portion. This sample carries about 160,000 clones, 93% of them seen once, and the ten largest clones take just under 2%. The sample consisted of peripheral blood. The TCR comes from a woman between 55 and 75 years old with COVID-19, enrolled during active disease. This chain links TRBV20-1 with TRBJ2-5; D gene ambiguous. Here the CDR3 reads CSALKKTQYF. The CDR3 DNA reads as TGCAGTGCGCTAAAGAAGACCCAGTACTTC.